A selection of T cell receptor beta chains follows, all from one sample in a study of blood T cell repertoires in COVID-19. Assay: immunoSEQ multiplex PCR; the TCRdb copy retains only in-frame clones and omits some. Of some 100,000 clones listed, less than 90% are singletons. The specimen was peripheral blood. The receptors here all came from a man in his sixties or seventies who had recovered from COVID-19. Both conserved end residues are part of each CDR3. A D gene is named only where the DNA matches it firmly. Not all rows give a size; the values are once, few, many and, for expanded clones, a class.

TRBV28	TRBD2	NA	TRBJ2-1	CASTPAGGITGEQFF	TGTGCCAGCACCCCGGCCGGGGGGATCACAGGTGAGCAGTTCTTC
TRBV4-2	NA	NA	TRBJ1-6	CASSQDRKSSYNSPLHF	TGTGCCAGCAGCCAAGATAGAAAGAGCTCCTATAATTCACCCCTCCACTTT
TRBV3-1/TRBV3-2	TRBD1	NA	TRBJ1-3	CASSSGTGGLGNTIYF	TGTGCCAGCAGCTCCGGGACAGGGGGCTTGGGAAACACCATATATTTT
TRBV5-1	NA	NA	TRBJ1-1	CASSAAGIWNTEAFF	TGCGCCAGCAGCGCAGCAGGGATCTGGAACACTGAAGCTTTCTTT
TRBV4-3	NA	few	TRBJ1-5	CASSQDYGGNQPQHF	TGCGCCAGCAGCCAAGATTACGGGGGCAATCAGCCCCAGCATTTT
TRBV5-4	TRBD1	NA	TRBJ2-4	CASSYRTGLAKNIQYF	TGTGCCAGCAGCTACCGGACAGGTCTAGCCAAAAACATTCAGTACTTC
TRBV6-2/TRBV6-3	TRBD1	NA	TRBJ2-2	CASSWWGTGLTGELFF	TGTGCCAGCAGTTGGTGGGGGACAGGGCTCACCGGGGAGCTGTTTTTT
TRBV9	TRBD1	NA	TRBJ2-7	CASSLGQGAYEQYF	TGTGCCAGCAGCTTGGGACAGGGGGCCTACGAGCAGTACTTC
TRBV7-9	NA	NA	TRBJ1-3	CASSTQGRGLPRSGNTIYF	TGTGCCAGCAGCACGCAAGGGCGGGGCCTGCCGCGCTCTGGAAACACCATATATTTT
TRBV6-7	TRBD1	NA	TRBJ2-7	CASSYSTGRGGLYEQYF	TGTGCCAGCAGTTACTCGACAGGGAGAGGGGGCCTCTACGAGCAGTACTTC
TRBV7-2	NA	NA	TRBJ1-2	CASSLSLAGSNYGYTF	TGTGCCAGCAGCTTAAGTCTAGCGGGGAGCAACTATGGCTACACCTTC
TRBV24-1	NA	NA	TRBJ2-7	CATSDPDSSYEQYF	TGTGCCACCAGTGACCCGGACAGCTCCTACGAGCAGTACTTC
TRBV5-1	NA	NA	TRBJ2-3	CASSPGTSKDTQYF	TGCGCCAGCAGCCCCGGGACTTCAAAAGATACGCAGTATTTT
TRBV28	NA	NA	TRBJ1-2	CASRLQTLYGYTF	TGTGCCAGCAGGCTACAGACCCTCTATGGCTACACCTTC
TRBV3-1/TRBV3-2	NA	NA	TRBJ1-2	CASSQDNRFGGYTF	TGTGCCAGCAGCCAAGATAACAGGTTTGGCGGCTACACCTTC
TRBV10-2	TRBD2	NA	TRBJ2-7	CASSVGGRGGTYEQYF	TGCGCCAGCAGTGTCGGAGGGCGGGGGGGTACCTACGAGCAGTACTTC
TRBV7-2	NA	NA	TRBJ2-2	CASSPPYTGELFF	TGTGCCAGCAGCCCCCCCTACACCGGGGAGCTGTTTTTT
TRBV7-9	TRBD2	NA	TRBJ2-1	CASSLLQGPMAGGRNEQFF	TGTGCCAGCAGCTTACTCCAGGGGCCCATGGCGGGAGGGCGCAATGAGCAGTTCTTC
TRBV10-2	NA	NA	TRBJ1-1	CASSESRTDKPEAFF	TGCGCCAGCAGTGAGTCTAGGACAGATAAACCTGAAGCTTTCTTT
TRBV6-1	TRBD1	NA	TRBJ1-2	CASSEVAGGGDGYTF	TGTGCCAGCAGTGAAGTGGCAGGGGGCGGGGACGGCTACACCTTC
TRBV30	NA	NA	TRBJ1-2	CAWSGINSGVGYTF	TGTGCCTGGAGTGGGATAAACTCAGGGGTAGGCTACACCTTC
TRBV5-1	TRBD2	NA	TRBJ2-7	CASSGGLAPYEQYF	TGCGCCAGCAGCGGCGGACTAGCCCCCTACGAGCAGTACTTC
TRBV7-9	NA	NA	TRBJ1-2	CASSPGTVNGYTF	TGTGCCAGCAGCCCCGGGACTGTTAATGGCTACACCTTC
TRBV7-3	TRBD1	NA	TRBJ1-1	CASSLRPTGGPDTEAFF	TGTGCCAGCAGCTTAAGACCAACAGGGGGCCCAGACACTGAAGCTTTCTTT
TRBV9	NA	NA	TRBJ2-1	CASSVGQDNEQFF	TGTGCCAGCAGCGTAGGTCAGGACAATGAGCAGTTCTTC
TRBV4-1	TRBD1	few	TRBJ1-5	CASSPSDRGLVNQPQHF	TGCGCCAGCAGCCCCTCGGACAGGGGTCTCGTTAATCAGCCCCAGCATTTT
TRBV11-2	TRBD2	NA	TRBJ2-7	CASSFPGTSGPYEQYF	TGTGCCAGCAGCTTTCCAGGGACTAGCGGTCCCTACGAGCAGTACTTC
TRBV5-4	NA	NA	TRBJ1-1	CASSTTGNTEAFF	TGTGCCAGCAGCACCACAGGGAACACTGAAGCTTTCTTT
TRBV6-5	NA	once	TRBJ2-7	CASTQTAGASYEQYF	TGTGCCAGTACCCAGACCGCCGGAGCTTCCTACGAGCAGTACTTC
TRBV9	NA	NA	TRBJ2-2	CASSVGGSGELFF	TGTGCCAGCAGCGTAGGCGGGTCCGGGGAGCTGTTTTTT
TRBV5-5	TRBD1	NA	TRBJ1-2	CASSVTGVMNYGYTF	TGTGCCAGCAGCGTGACAGGGGTAATGAACTATGGCTACACCTTC
TRBV10-2	TRBD2	NA	TRBJ2-7	CASRVGLAGVYEQYF	TGCGCCAGCAGGGTCGGACTAGCGGGAGTCTACGAGCAGTACTTC
TRBV5-4	TRBD1	NA	TRBJ1-3	CASSLPGQGTNTIYF	TGTGCCAGCAGCTTACCGGGACAGGGGACGAACACCATATATTTT
TRBV10-2	TRBD1	NA	TRBJ1-1	CASTTGQGDLGAFF	TGCGCCAGCACGACCGGACAGGGCGATCTAGGGGCTTTCTTT
TRBV5-1	NA	NA	TRBJ1-1	CASSLSAENTEAFF	TGCGCCAGCAGCTTAAGTGCGGAGAACACTGAAGCTTTCTTT
TRBV28	NA	NA	TRBJ2-7	CATRRERVREQYF	TGTGCCACCCGGAGGGAGAGGGTCCGCGAGCAGTACTTC
TRBV20-1	NA	NA	TRBJ2-6	CSASYYANVLTF	TGCAGTGCTAGTTACTATGCCAACGTCCTGACTTTC
TRBV2	TRBD1	NA	TRBJ1-6	CASTPSGTGNSPLHF	TGTGCCAGCACCCCCTCCGGGACAGGGAATTCACCCCTCCACTTT
TRBV5-1	NA	NA	TRBJ2-3	CASSLTGYAGDTQYF	TGCGCCAGCAGCTTGACAGGGTACGCTGGAGATACGCAGTATTTT
TRBV9	NA	NA	TRBJ1-1	CASSASPGSAEAFF	TGTGCCAGCAGCGCAAGCCCAGGGTCAGCTGAAGCTTTCTTT
TRBV19	NA	once	TRBJ2-7	CASSPLDNSYEQYF	TGTGCCAGTAGTCCTTTGGACAACTCCTACGAGCAGTACTTC
TRBV11-1	NA	NA	TRBJ2-5	CASTGRQPEETQYF	TGTGCCAGCACTGGAAGACAGCCCGAAGAGACCCAGTACTTC
TRBV11-2	NA	medium-sized	TRBJ2-6	CASSLDRRAAGANVLTF	TGTGCCAGCAGCTTAGATCGCAGGGCTGCTGGGGCCAACGTCCTGACTTTC
TRBV7-2	TRBD2	NA	TRBJ2-7	CASNFGGRADEQYF	TGTGCCAGCAATTTTGGCGGGAGGGCCGACGAGCAGTACTTC
TRBV13	TRBD1	NA	TRBJ2-1	CASSYDRANEQFF	TGTGCCAGCAGCTATGACAGGGCCAATGAGCAGTTCTTC
TRBV7-2	TRBD1	once	TRBJ2-3	CASSLTGTGALGHTQYF	TGTGCCAGCAGCTTGACCGGGACAGGGGCCCTCGGTCATACGCAGTATTTT